The rows below give T cell receptor beta chains drawn from one sample of a study of shared clonotypes between healthy human individuals. Produced via immunoSEQ multiplex PCR; TCRdb's table is partial and in-frame only. The sample holds about 700,000 clones; about 90% are singletons and the top ten take more than 20%. Sequencing was performed on naive CD8+ T cells sorted from blood. These receptors were collected from a man younger than 45 in good health. The CDR3 runs from the conserved cysteine through the conserved F or W. A D gene is named only where the DNA matches it firmly. Only some rows state a clone size, as once, few, many or a class for expanded clones.

TRBJ1-2,TRBV19,.,.,CASSLSYPSLYGYTF,TGTGCCAGTAGTTTATCCTACCCTTCCCTCTATGGCTACACCTTC
TRBJ2-3,TRBV11-2,.,.,CASRPSPTDTQYF,TGTGCCAGCCGACCTAGCCCTACAGATACGCAGTATTTT
TRBJ2-5,TRBV5-4,TRBD1,.,CASSASTGRETQYF,TGTGCCAGCAGTGCTTCGACAGGGAGAGAGACCCAGTACTTC
TRBJ2-7,TRBV4-1,.,.,CASSQLGAGNEQYF,TGCGCCAGCAGCCAGCTGGGGGCCGGGAACGAGCAGTACTTC
TRBJ2-7,TRBV5-1,.,.,CASSLGSSYEQYF,TGCGCCAGCAGCTTGGGTAGCTCCTACGAGCAGTACTTC
TRBJ1-1,TRBV5-6,.,.,CASTNVGGLHTEAFF,TGTGCCAGCACGAATGTCGGAGGGTTGCACACTGAAGCTTTCTTT
TRBJ2-7,TRBV29-1,TRBD2,once,CSVEMTSGLGSYEQYF,TGCAGCGTTGAAATGACTAGCGGGCTCGGCTCCTACGAGCAGTACTTC
TRBJ1-2,TRBV19,.,.,CASSIGVGYTF,TGTGCCAGTAGTATAGGGGTTGGCTACACCTTC
TRBJ1-5,TRBV7-9,.,once,CASSLAGTEFYQPQHF,TGTGCCAGCAGCTTAGCCGGGACGGAGTTTTATCAGCCCCAGCATTTT
TRBJ2-1,TRBV7-6,.,.,CASSSALEIEQFF,TGTGCCAGCAGCTCCGCACTCGAAATTGAGCAGTTCTTC
TRBJ2-4,TRBV27,.,.,CASSPRPPSGIQYF,TGTGCCAGCAGCCCCCGGCCCCCTTCTGGCATTCAGTACTTC
TRBJ2-2,TRBV9,.,.,CASSPSGPITGELFF,TGTGCCAGCAGCCCAAGTGGCCCTATCACCGGGGAGCTGTTTTTT
TRBJ2-6,TRBV27,TRBD2,once,CASSRGEFPLSGANVLTF,TGTGCCAGCAGCCGGGGGGAATTCCCCCTCTCTGGGGCCAACGTCCTGACTTTC
TRBJ2-2,TRBV7-9,.,.,CASSLDGANTGELFF,TGTGCCAGCAGCTTAGACGGGGCGAACACCGGGGAGCTGTTTTTT
TRBJ2-5,TRBV7-8,.,.,CASSPPWEQETQYF,TGTGCCAGCAGCCCGCCCTGGGAGCAAGAGACCCAGTACTTC
TRBJ2-1,TRBV19,.,.,CASSIVSFSYNEQFF,TGTGCCAGTAGTATCGTGTCTTTCTCCTACAATGAGCAGTTCTTC
TRBJ2-3,TRBV19,.,.,CASSLVRTDTQYF,TGTGCCAGTAGTTTAGTTCGCACAGATACGCAGTATTTT
TRBJ2-5,TRBV30,.,.,CAWSVGGETQYF,TGTGCCTGGAGTGTAGGGGGAGAGACCCAGTACTTC
TRBJ2-1,TRBV28,.,once,CASSPDAGVISSYNEQFF,TGTGCCAGCAGTCCTGACGCAGGTGTGATAAGCTCCTACAATGAGCAGTTCTTC
TRBJ2-7,TRBV7-2,.,.,CASSYSRGAQGEQYF,TGTGCCAGCAGCTATTCGCGAGGGGCGCAGGGCGAGCAGTACTTC
TRBJ2-1,TRBV5-4,.,.,CASSLEVWGESYNEQFF,TGTGCCAGCAGCTTGGAAGTGTGGGGGGAGTCGTACAATGAGCAGTTCTTC
TRBJ2-1,TRBV10-1,.,.,CASSSVSSYNEQFF,TGCGCCAGCAGTTCGGTCAGCTCCTACAATGAGCAGTTCTTC
TRBJ2-7,TRBV7-9,TRBD1,.,CASSSKGQEFYEQYF,TGTGCCAGCAGCTCTAAAGGACAGGAGTTTTACGAGCAGTACTTC
TRBJ1-3,TRBV4-1,.,.,CASSQELQAGNTIYF,TGCGCCAGCAGCCAAGAACTACAGGCTGGAAACACCATATATTTT
TRBJ2-7,TRBV28,TRBD2,.,CASSGLAGESSYEQYF,TGTGCCAGCAGTGGGTTAGCGGGCGAAAGCTCCTACGAGCAGTACTTC
TRBJ2-3,TRBV28,.,once,CASSLYNTDTQYF,TGTGCCAGCAGTTTATATAACACAGATACGCAGTATTTT
TRBJ2-1,TRBV11-2,TRBD2,.,CASSLLASSYNEQFF,TGTGCCAGCAGCCTACTAGCGAGCTCCTACAATGAGCAGTTCTTC
TRBJ2-7,TRBV19,.,few,CASSLGNYEQYF,TGTGCCAGTAGTCTGGGGAACTACGAGCAGTACTTC
TRBJ1-1,TRBV11-2,.,.,CASSLWQTEAFF,TGTGCCAGCAGCTTATGGCAGACAGAAGCTTTCTTT
TRBJ2-2,TRBV11-2,.,.,CASSLAYTETAHTGELFF,TGTGCCAGCAGCTTAGCGTACACCGAGACAGCTCACACCGGGGAGCTGTTTTTT
TRBJ2-1,TRBV7-9,TRBD2,.,CASSAGTSWHEQFF,TGTGCCAGCAGCGCCGGGACTAGTTGGCATGAGCAGTTCTTC
TRBJ2-1,TRBV30,.,.,CAWSVGLGNEQFF,TGTGCCTGGAGTGTGGGGTTGGGCAATGAGCAGTTCTTC
TRBJ1-1,TRBV10-2,.,few,CASSEFGAAAFF,TGCGCCAGCAGTGAGTTCGGGGCGGCAGCTTTCTTT
TRBJ2-3,TRBV12-5,.,.,CASGLGDTQYF,TGTGCTAGTGGTTTAGGAGATACGCAGTATTTT
TRBJ2-2,TRBV27,.,.,CASRGQTGLTGELFF,TGTGCCAGCAGAGGACAAACAGGGTTGACCGGGGAGCTGTTTTTT
TRBJ1-2,TRBV6-6,TRBD1,.,CASSRISTGGHGYTF,TGTGCCAGCAGTCGGATTTCGACAGGGGGGCATGGCTACACCTTC
TRBJ1-1,TRBV9,TRBD1,.,CASSGGTGGNGEAFF,TGTGCCAGCAGCGGTGGGACAGGGGGAAATGGTGAAGCTTTCTTT
TRBJ1-5,TRBV2,.,.,CASSAFTGNQPQHF,TGTGCCAGCAGTGCGTTCACAGGTAATCAGCCCCAGCATTTT
TRBJ2-1,TRBV5-1,TRBD2,.,CASSFLLAGGPSNEQFF,TGCGCCAGCAGCTTCTTACTAGCGGGAGGGCCTAGCAATGAGCAGTTCTTC
TRBJ2-7,TRBV5-6,.,.,CASSPFMGDTPMHYEQYF,TGTGCCAGCAGCCCCTTTATGGGGGATACTCCCATGCACTACGAGCAGTACTTC
TRBJ2-1,TRBV6-5,TRBD1,.,CASSRTGVGVNEQFF,TGTGCCAGCAGTCGCACAGGGGTAGGGGTCAATGAGCAGTTCTTC
TRBJ1-2,TRBV5-1,TRBD1,.,CASSHGPGQGWSGYTF,TGCGCCAGCAGCCACGGGCCGGGACAGGGGTGGTCTGGCTACACCTTC
TRBJ1-4,TRBV7-9,.,once,CASTSTGGATNEKLFF,TGTGCCAGCACCTCCACGGGGGGCGCAACTAATGAAAAACTGTTTTTT
TRBJ2-7,TRBV6-6,.,.,CANLFSDSYEQYF,TGTGCCAACCTTTTTAGCGACTCCTACGAGCAGTACTTC
TRBJ2-1,TRBV2,.,.,CASSTGQSTYNEQFF,TGTGCCAGCAGTACCGGACAGTCAACCTACAATGAGCAGTTCTTC
TRBJ2-7,TRBV4-3,TRBD1,.,CASSQASGGGEQYF,TGCGCCAGCAGCCAAGCCTCAGGGGGTGGCGAGCAGTACTTC
TRBJ1-1,TRBV30,TRBD1,.,CAWSWTGWGTEAFF,TGTGCCTGGAGCTGGACAGGTTGGGGCACTGAAGCTTTCTTT
TRBJ2-2,TRBV7-9,TRBD2,.,CASSYLAGGTGELFF,TGTGCCAGCAGCTACCTAGCGGGAGGGACCGGGGAGCTGTTTTTT
TRBJ1-5,TRBV5-1,.,.,CASSLGSGGQPQHF,TGCGCCAGCAGCTTGGGGTCTGGCGGTCAGCCCCAGCATTTT
TRBJ2-7,TRBV18,.,.,CASSPESSYEQYF,TGTGCCAGCTCACCAGAAAGTTCCTACGAGCAGTACTTC
TRBJ2-2,TRBV4-3,.,.,CASSQLTGGTGELFF,TGCGCCAGCAGCCAACTCACAGGCGGGACCGGGGAGCTGTTTTTT